The rows below give T cell receptor beta chains drawn from one sample of a study of T cells in Graves' hyperthyroidism and ophthalmopathy. TCRdb re-analysed the multiplex PCR reads in MiXCR, keeping a single row per CDR3 protein. This repertoire shows 650,000 to 850,000 distinct CDR3 sequences, around 20% found once; its top ten account for over 15%. Sequenced material: blood. The origin of the receptors is a woman between 50 and 59 years old with Graves' hyperthyroidism that later progressed to Graves' ophthalmopathy. CDR3s include the opening cysteine and the closing phenylalanine or tryptophan. The order of the fields is D gene, clone size, J gene, V gene, CDR3 DNA, CDR3 protein. D genes are given only for firm matches. Not all rows give a size; the values are once, few, many and, for expanded clones, a class.

>-|many|TRBJ1-2|TRBV12-3/TRBV12-4
TGTGCCAGCAGTTTGAGGAGGGGGACTAGAGGCTACACCTTC
CASSLRRGTRGYTF
>TRBD1|few|TRBJ1-1|TRBV10-3
TGTGCCATCAGTGCCCGGACAGGGGTAGGGGACACTGAAGCTTTCTTT
CAISARTGVGDTEAFF
>-|-|TRBJ2-2|TRBV30
TGTGCCTGGAGCCCCGGGGTATACACCGGGGAGCTGTTTTTT
CAWSPGVYTGELFF
>TRBD2|few|TRBJ2-3|TRBV4-2
TGTGCCAGCAGCCAAATAAGTCGGGCGGGGGGTGCAGATACGCAGTATTTT
CASSQISRAGGADTQYF
>-|-|TRBJ1-4|TRBV4-1
TGCGCCAGCAGCCAAGCGGGAGGAAAACTGTTTTTT
CASSQAGGKLFF
>-|-|TRBJ1-1|TRBV12-3/TRBV12-4
TGTGCCAGCAGTTTCCCCGGGGCGAGGGCCACTGAAGCTTTCTTT
CASSFPGARATEAFF
>-|many|TRBJ1-1|TRBV7-6
TGTGCCAGCAGCCCAGGGTTGGCGAACACTGAAGCTTTCTTT
CASSPGLANTEAFF
>-|few|TRBJ2-3|TRBV6-1
TGTGCCAGCAGGGATACTAGCTCCTACACAGATACGCAGTATTTT
CASRDTSSYTDTQYF
>TRBD1|many|TRBJ1-6|TRBV7-9
TGTGCCAGCAGCTCCCCGACAGGGGACTCACCCCTCCACTTT
CASSSPTGDSPLHF
>TRBD1|many|TRBJ1-1|TRBV12-5
TGTGCTAGTGGCTCAAACAGGGGTACTGAAGCTTTCTTT
CASGSNRGTEAFF